The 29 T cell receptor beta chains below all came from one sample that was sequenced in a study of blood T cells in healthy people across ages. A second PCR, run for roughly 7 to 12 cycles, used a sample-barcoded 5' primer plus a J-beta primer mix. TCRdb used MiXCR to reprocess the 5' RACE reads, holding one entry per CDR3 protein. This table has fewer than 2,000,000 distinct CDR3 sequences, about two fifths appearing once. Specimen: blood. All receptors come from a human donor in good health.

The chain has TRBV29-1 and TRBJ1-2; D not resolved. Germline V gene data show CDR1 as SQVTM and CDR2 as ANQGSEA. V was pared by 4 bases and J by 3 bases, with 9 bases between. The CDR3 covers 12 residues. The CDR3 coding sequence is TGCAGCGTTGTGAGTCAGGACTATGGCTACACCTTC. Amino acid sequence: CSVVSQDYGYTF.

The chain is built from TRBV5-1 and TRBJ2-3; 8 bases map to TRBD1. V shed 4 bases, J shed 2 bases, and the junction held 6 bases outside the gene matches. Per the germline V gene, CDR1 is SGHRS and CDR2 is YFSETQ. The CDR3 runs to 15 residues. CDR3 in amino acids: CASSHTGGFTDTQYF. The CDR3 DNA is TGCGCCAGCAGCCACACAGGGGGGTTCACAGATACGCAGTATTTT.

The V gene is TRBV12-3 or TRBV12-4, the J gene TRBJ2-3; D is undetermined. The CDR3 runs 14 residues. The V gene lost 3 bases and the J gene lost 4 bases, with 11 bases spanning the gap. The chain's CDR3 is CASSLMVSADTQYF. CDR3 DNA sequence: TGTGCCAGCAGTTTGATGGTGTCCGCAGATACGCAGTATTTT.

Comments on this clonotype: One base away lies a much larger clone, so this may be a sequencing read error. The rearrangement uses TRBV6-2 or TRBV6-3 and TRBJ2-4, with 14 bases lining up with TRBD2. The DNA end lines up better with TRBJ2-7; the J call may be wrong. The germline V gene encodes CDR1 MNHEY and CDR2 SVGEGT. The CDR3 runs 18 residues. The CDR3 spells CAGSPPGTSGGFSYEQYF. DNA of the CDR3: TGTGCCGGCAGCCCACCCGGGACTAGCGGGGGCTTCTCCTACGAGCAGTACTTC.

To note about this clonotype: As the CDR3 is not closed by the conserved phenylalanine or tryptophan, this likely results from a read error. The chain recombines TRBV6-2 or TRBV6-3 with TRBJ2-4; TRBD1 agrees at 7 bases. The CDR3 consists of 15 residues. Germline V gives CDR1 MNHEY, CDR2 SVGEGT. Losses at the gene ends were 0 bases for V and 8 bases for J; bases not matched to a gene: 7. This CDR3 reads CASSYSKGGADIQYL. CDR3 nucleotide sequence: TGTGCCAGCAGTTACTCGAAAGGGGGCGCAGACATTCAGTACTTA.

This clonotype has more than one count but fewer than ten. The V gene is TRBV6-2 or TRBV6-3, the J gene TRBJ2-7, with TRBD1 matching 12 bases. Germline CDR1 reads MNHEY; CDR2 reads SVGEGT. With 2 bases clipped from V and 4 bases from J, the junction kept 6 bases outside the gene matches. The CDR3 loop spans 16 amino acids. The CDR3 nucleotides are TGTGCCAGCAGTTACCGACCGGGACAGGGGGCGTACGAGCAGTACTTC. It translates to CASSYRPGQGAYEQYF.

The chain joins TRBV6-6 to TRBJ1-3; D is uncertain. Trimming left V 2 bases short and J 4 bases short, with 9 bases between. Germline CDR1 and CDR2: MNHNY and SVGAGI (reference sequence). The CDR3 covers 14 residues. CDR3 coding DNA: TGTGCCAGCAGTTACGAACGCAGCGGAAACACCATATATTTT. It specifies CASSYERSGNTIYF.

The chain combines TRBV4-1 with TRBJ2-4; 12 nucleotides match TRBD1. The DNA matches TRBJ2-7 better at its end, which makes the J call doubtful. The CDR3 loop spans 16 amino acids. In germline, CDR1 is MGHRA, CDR2 YSYEKL. CDR3 nucleotide sequence: TGCGCCAGCAGCCATCCGGGACAGGGGGCGTTCTACGAGCAGTACTTC. Protein product: CASSHPGQGAFYEQYF.

This clonotype was observed a few times. This chain links TRBV7-3 with TRBJ1-1, with D possibly being TRBD1 (5 bases). The CDR3 is 16 amino acids. Trimming cost V 1 base and J 1 base, with 13 bases left between them. Germline values: CDR1 SGHTA, CDR2 FQGTGA. The CDR3 protein is CASSLMGRGTNTEAFF. The CDR3 DNA is TGTGCCAGCAGCTTAATGGGTCGGGGGACGAACACTGAAGCTTTCTTT.

V usage is TRBV3-1 and J usage is TRBJ2-3; D may be TRBD1 (6 bases). This CDR3 is built from 15 residues. The germline gives CDR1 LGHDT, CDR2 YNNKEL (reference sequence). The V gene lost 0 bases and the J gene lost 5 bases, with 12 bases spanning the gap. The CDR3 DNA sequence: TGTGCCAGCAGCCAAGATGTCCTAGGGGGAGATACGCAGTATTTT. Residues: CASSQDVLGGDTQYF.

This clonotype was seen a handful of times. The chain is built from TRBV12-3 or TRBV12-4 and TRBJ2-7, with 12 bases lining up with TRBD2. Trimming at V came to 4 bases and at J to 5 bases, leaving 9 bases not matched to a gene. The length of the CDR3 is 16 residues. CDR3 amino acids: CASSSFGLAGSHEQYF. The CDR3 DNA follows: TGTGCCAGCAGTTCGTTCGGACTAGCGGGGTCCCACGAGCAGTACTTC.

This chain links TRBV3-1 with TRBJ2-5; a possible D gene is TRBD1 (6 bases). The CDR3 spans 14 residues. CDR1 and CDR2 (germline): LGHDT, YNNKEL (reference sequence). V lost 3 bases and J 2 bases, leaving 10 bases between the germline ends. This CDR3 reads CASSQQGSQETQYF. Here the CDR3 DNA reads TGTGCCAGCAGCCAGCAGGGGAGTCAAGAGACCCAGTACTTC.

This clonotype has only a few counts. J is TRBJ2-4 and V is TRBV5-6; 10 bases align to TRBD2. The CDR3 totals 15 residues. The germline V gene has CDR1 SGHDT and CDR2 YYEEEE. V dropped 1 base and J dropped 13; count of bases not matched to a gene: 11. CDR3 nucleotide sequence: TGTGCCAGCAGCTTGAGCGCAGCGGGGGGGAAGGAGCAGTACTTC. Protein: CASSLSAAGGKEQYF.

This clonotype was counted between two and nine times. The gene calls are TRBV7-2 and TRBJ1-2; 7 bases fit TRBD1. Germline trimming cut 5 bases from V and 7 bases from J; bases unmatched to any gene: 13. CDR1 and CDR2 (germline): SGHTA, FQGNSA. The CDR3 has 15 residues. This CDR3 is CASSPEGQSLRGYTF. In DNA form, the CDR3 reads TGTGCCAGCAGCCCGGAGGGACAGTCGTTGCGTGGCTACACCTTC.

This chain connects TRBV7-9 to TRBJ1-2; D call uncertain. The CDR3 is made up of 12 amino acids. The V gene's germline CDR1 is SEHNR and CDR2 FQNEAQ (reference sequence). V was shortened by 5 bases and J by 9 bases, with 13 bases between the two germline ends. The DNA of the CDR3 is TGTGCCAGCAGCCTCCGGGGTGATAGCTACACCTTC. Protein sequence: CASSLRGDSYTF.

This clonotype was counted a few times. J is TRBJ2-6 and V is TRBV20-1, with a tentative D call TRBD1 (5 bases). The CDR3 runs to 17 residues. Looked up from germline, CDR1 is DFQATT and CDR2 is SNEGSKA (reference sequence). Trimming shortened V by 5 bases and J by 0 bases, and 17 bases separated the two germline ends. This CDR3 is CSALYRRALSGANVLTF. The CDR3 DNA sequence: TGCAGTGCTTTATACAGGCGCGCCCTCTCTGGGGCCAACGTCCTGACTTTC.

The chain links TRBV5-1 to TRBJ1-2; D may be TRBD1 (6 bases). CDR3 size: 16 residues. Germline V gene lookup returns CDR1 SGHRS and CDR2 YFSETQ. Trimming shortened V by 0 bases and J by 6 bases, and 18 bases separated the two germline ends. The CDR3 sequence: CASSLGALGQRDGYTF. The CDR3 bases are TGCGCCAGCAGCTTGGGGGCCCTAGGACAGAGAGATGGCTACACCTTC.

This chain links TRBV15 with TRBJ2-3, with D tentatively TRBD1 (6 bases). CDR3 length equals 20 residues. V lost 0 bases, J lost 5 bases, and 27 bases lay in between. Germline CDR1 is LNHNV and CDR2 is YYDKDF (reference sequence). The CDR3 nucleotides are TGTGCCACCAGCAGAGATGCCAGGGGCCCTTGGGTGTCTATCCTAGATACGCAGTATTTT. Translation: CATSRDARGPWVSILDTQYF.

The genes are TRBV6-5 and TRBJ1-2; D gene unclear. The V end was cut by 4 bases, the J end by 3 bases, with 9 bases between. The CDR3 is 13 amino acids. CDR1 is MNHEY, CDR2 SVGAGI, per germline. The CDR3 protein is CASSSRYHYGYTF. The CDR3 DNA reads TGTGCCAGCAGTTCCCGGTACCACTATGGCTACACCTTC.

The V and J genes are TRBV15 and TRBJ1-5; 10 nucleotides line up with TRBD1. V trimming: 3 bases; J trimming: 4 bases; junction bases outside the gene matches: 3. The germline gives CDR1 LNHNV, CDR2 YYDKDF (reference sequence). CDR3 length: 15 amino acids. The CDR3 DNA follows: TGTGCCACCAGCAGTGGGACAGGGGATAATCAGCCCCAGCATTTT. It encodes CATSSGTGDNQPQHF. The whole variable domain, remainder taken from reference TRBV15 and TRBJ1-5, is DAMVIQNPRYQVTQFGKPVTLSCSQTLNHNVMYWYQQKSSQAPKLLFHYYDKDFNNEADTPDNFQSRRPNTSFCFLDIRSPGLGDTAMYLCATSSGTGDNQPQHFGDGTRLSIL.

This clonotype was counted once. One end of the junction does not line up with germline, which may come from a read error. The chain uses TRBV4-2 and TRBJ2-1; the match to TRBD2 covers 9 bases. The CDR3 is made up of 16 amino acids. Germline assignment: CDR1 LGHNA and CDR2 YNFKEQ. The CDR3 sequence is CASNQDSGGPSNEQFF. The CDR3 bases are TGTGCCAGCAACCAAGACAGCGGGGGGCCTAGCAATGAGCAGTTCTTC.

V usage is TRBV2 and J usage is TRBJ2-5, with D perhaps matching TRBD2 (6 bases). Germline V lookup: CDR1 SNHLY, CDR2 FYNNEI. With 4 bases removed from V and 11 bases from J, the gap between germline ends came to 17 bases. The CDR3 spans 13 residues. CDR3 region: CASSVDSGSEQYF. The CDR3 DNA follows: TGTGCCAGCAGTGTTGACAGCGGGTCGGAGCAGTACTTC.

V is TRBV7-2 and J is TRBJ1-4; a weak D match, TRBD1 (5 bases). V was pared by 2 bases and J by 8 bases, with 12 bases between. The CDR3 is 14 amino acids. Germline-derived CDR1 and CDR2 are SGHTA and FQGNSA. The CDR3, as DNA: TGTGCCAGCAGCTTAAGTGACAGTTACGAAAAACTGTTTTTT. Its protein product is CASSLSDSYEKLFF.

This clonotype was observed a few times. This chain joins TRBV29-1 and TRBJ1-4, with D hard to call. CDR3 length: 14 residues. The V gene lost 5 bases and the J gene lost 8 bases, with 18 bases spanning the gap. In germline, CDR1 is SQVTM, CDR2 ANQGSEA. The CDR3 bases are TGCAGCGTTTCAGAAGCGGGGTCGTTCGAAAAACTGTTTTTT. Residues: CSVSEAGSFEKLFF. Supplemented by reference TRBV29-1 and TRBJ1-4, the full variable domain reads SAVISQKPSRDICQRGTSLTIQCQVDSQVTMMFWYRQQPGQSLTLIATANQGSEATYESGFVIDKFPISRPNLTFSTLTVSNMSPEDSSIYLCSVSEAGSFEKLFFGSGTQLSVL.

The CDR3 region is CASSPGSAANYGYTF. DNA for the CDR3: TGTGCCAGCAGCCCCGGTTCGGCGGCTAACTATGGCTACACCTTC. The rearrangement joins TRBV7-3 to TRBJ1-2; no firm D call. The germline gives CDR1 SGHTA, CDR2 FQGTGA. The CDR3 totals 15 residues. V was clipped by 5 bases and J by 0 bases, with 13 bases between them. Complete variable domain (other parts from reference TRBV7-3 and TRBJ1-2): GAGVSQTPSNKVTEKGKYVELRCDPISGHTALYWYRQSLGQGPEFLIYFQGTGAADDSGLPNDRFFAVRPEGSVSTLKIQRTERGDSAVYLCASSPGSAANYGYTFGSGTRLTVV.

This chain joins TRBV5-5 and TRBJ2-1; D is unclear. In germline, CDR1 is SGHKS, CDR2 YYEKEE (reference sequence). CDR3 length: 14 amino acids. The germline V and J ends were trimmed by 2 bases and 4 bases, with 10 bases remaining between them. The CDR3 nucleotides read TGTGCCAGCAGCTTCAATCTGGAATACAATGAGCAGTTCTTC. This codes for CASSFNLEYNEQFF.

The gene calls are TRBV29-1 and TRBJ1-1; D is undetermined. The CDR3 has 13 amino acids. V lost 6 bases to trimming and J lost 0 bases, with 11 bases between them. Germline lookup yields CDR1 SQVTM and CDR2 ANQGSEA. CDR3 sequence reads: CSVLKGLNTEAFF. CDR3 coding DNA: TGCAGCGTCCTCAAGGGCTTGAACACTGAAGCTTTCTTT.

The V call is TRBV10-3, the J call TRBJ1-1; D is undetermined. The CDR3 totals 12 residues. CDR1 and CDR2 from the germline V gene are ENHRY and SYGVKD. The V and J ends lost 7 bases and 10 bases respectively, with 16 bases between them. CDR3 residues: CAITEVGIGAFF. The CDR3 coding sequence is TGTGCCATCACCGAGGTAGGGATAGGAGCTTTCTTT.

The V gene is TRBV6-5, the J gene TRBJ1-2; D unresolved. CDR3 size: 16 residues. Germline values: CDR1 MNHEY, CDR2 SVGAGI. The V end lost 3 bases, the J end lost 10 bases, and 24 bases lay between the germline ends. The CDR3 reads CASSYGSSTHRNDYTF. The DNA for the CDR3 is TGTGCCAGCAGTTATGGGTCATCGACTCATCGAAATGACTACACCTTC.